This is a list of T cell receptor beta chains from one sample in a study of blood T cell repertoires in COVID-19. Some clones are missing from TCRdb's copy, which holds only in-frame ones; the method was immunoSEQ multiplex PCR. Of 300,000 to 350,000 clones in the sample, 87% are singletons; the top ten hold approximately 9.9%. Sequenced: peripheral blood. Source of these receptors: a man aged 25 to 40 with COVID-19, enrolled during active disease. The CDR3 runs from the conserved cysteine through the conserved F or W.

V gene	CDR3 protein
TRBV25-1	CASSARTLSSYNEQFF
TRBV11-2	CASSIPTSGGETQYF
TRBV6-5	CASSYSRVTSTDTQYF
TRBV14	CASSPHRVAHYEQYF
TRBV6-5	CASVFPGQGKFRAFF
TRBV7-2	CASRGLAGGSSYNEQFF
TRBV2	CASRRQGAGELFF
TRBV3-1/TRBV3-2	CASSQWTGDNEQYF
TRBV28	CASSVPGTLQKQYF
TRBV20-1	CSVSNNEQFF
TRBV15	CATSRDGLAGSNEQFF